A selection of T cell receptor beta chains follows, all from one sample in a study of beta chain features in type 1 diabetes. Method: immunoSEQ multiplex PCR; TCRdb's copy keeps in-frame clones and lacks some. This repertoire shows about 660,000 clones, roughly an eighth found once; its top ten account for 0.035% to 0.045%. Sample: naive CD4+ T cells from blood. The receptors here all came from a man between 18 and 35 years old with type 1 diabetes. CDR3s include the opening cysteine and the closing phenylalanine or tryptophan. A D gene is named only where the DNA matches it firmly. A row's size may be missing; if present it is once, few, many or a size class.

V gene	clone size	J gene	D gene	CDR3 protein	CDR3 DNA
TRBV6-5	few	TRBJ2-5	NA	CASSYGGKETQYF	TGTGCCAGCAGTTACGGGGGAAAAGAGACCCAGTACTTC
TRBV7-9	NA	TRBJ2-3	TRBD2	CASSPRLAGGRTDTQYF	TGTGCCAGCAGCCCGAGACTAGCGGGAGGGCGTACAGATACGCAGTATTTT
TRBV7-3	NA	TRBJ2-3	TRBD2	CASSLMDRFGTSGTDTQYF	TGTGCCAGCAGCTTAATGGACAGGTTCGGGACTAGCGGCACAGATACGCAGTATTTT
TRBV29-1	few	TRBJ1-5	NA	CSVAGGGGSNQPQHF	TGCAGCGTTGCGGGTGGGGGAGGTTCCAATCAGCCCCAGCATTTT
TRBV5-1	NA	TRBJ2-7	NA	CASKWESTYEQYF	TGCGCCAGCAAGTGGGAGTCAACCTACGAGCAGTACTTC
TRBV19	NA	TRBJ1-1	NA	CASSTLDTLGTEAFF	TGTGCCAGTAGTACCCTCGACACGTTAGGGACTGAAGCTTTCTTT
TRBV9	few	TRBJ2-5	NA	CASSLTGTFQETQYF	TGTGCCAGCAGCTTAACCGGGACATTCCAAGAGACCCAGTACTTC
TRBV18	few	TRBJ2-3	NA	CASSGGATDTQYF	TGTGCCAGCTCAGGGGGAGCCACAGATACGCAGTATTTT
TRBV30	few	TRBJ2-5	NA	CAWSVAWRGPQETQYF	TGTGCCTGGAGTGTAGCCTGGAGGGGGCCCCAAGAGACCCAGTACTTC
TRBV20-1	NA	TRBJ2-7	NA	CSAKATYEQYF	TGCAGTGCCAAGGCCACCTACGAGCAGTACTTC
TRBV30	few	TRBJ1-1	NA	CAWSVNTEAFF	TGTGCCTGGAGTGTTAACACTGAAGCTTTCTTT
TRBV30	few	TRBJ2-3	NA	CAWSAGTVDTQYF	TGTGCCTGGAGTGCAGGGACTGTGGATACGCAGTATTTT
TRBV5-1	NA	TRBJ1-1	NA	CASRVSDDGYSNTEAFF	TGCGCCAGCAGAGTTTCGGACGACGGATACTCAAACACTGAAGCTTTCTTT
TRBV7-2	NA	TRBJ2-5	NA	CASSTGAKETQYF	TGTGCCAGCAGCACCGGGGCTAAAGAGACCCAGTACTTC
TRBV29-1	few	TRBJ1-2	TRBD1	CSVQRDRATSYGYTF	TGCAGCGTCCAACGGGACAGGGCCACCAGCTATGGCTACACCTTC
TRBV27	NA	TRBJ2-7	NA	CASSLSWDYEQYF	TGTGCCAGCAGTTTATCATGGGACTACGAGCAGTACTTC
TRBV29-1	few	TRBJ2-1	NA	CSVRGGDEQFF	TGCAGCGTTAGGGGCGGGGATGAGCAGTTCTTC
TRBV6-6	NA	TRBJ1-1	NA	CASSSGTRGGTEAFF	TGTGCCAGCAGTTCCGGGACTCGGGGAGGCACTGAAGCTTTCTTT
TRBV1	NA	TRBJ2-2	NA	CTSFGGRAFTGELFF	TGCACCAGCTTCGGGGGGCGAGCCTTCACCGGGGAGCTGTTTTTT
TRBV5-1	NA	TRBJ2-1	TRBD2	CASSTVRGAYNEQFF	TGCGCCAGCAGCACCGTCCGGGGGGCCTACAATGAGCAGTTCTTC
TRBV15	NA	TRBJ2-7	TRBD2	CATSREGLAGGYEQYF	TGTGCCACCAGCAGAGAAGGGCTAGCGGGAGGTTACGAGCAGTACTTC
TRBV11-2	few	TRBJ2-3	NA	CASSLGRGLTDTQYF	TGTGCCAGCAGCTTAGGCAGGGGTCTCACAGATACGCAGTATTTT
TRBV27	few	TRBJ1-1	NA	CASSLRGANTEAFF	TGTGCCAGCAGTCTCCGAGGTGCGAACACTGAAGCTTTCTTT
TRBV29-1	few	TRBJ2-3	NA	CSPDRSTDTQYF	TGCAGCCCTGATAGAAGCACAGATACGCAGTATTTT
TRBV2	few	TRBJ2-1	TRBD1	CASSEGQVYNEQFF	TGTGCCAGCAGTGAGGGACAGGTCTACAATGAGCAGTTCTTC
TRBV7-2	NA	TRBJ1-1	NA	CASRVAGWQGQSPEAFF	TGTGCCAGCAGGGTTGCGGGTTGGCAGGGGCAAAGTCCTGAAGCTTTCTTT
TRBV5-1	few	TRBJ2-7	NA	CASTYRDEQYF	TGCGCCAGCACGTACAGGGACGAGCAGTACTTC
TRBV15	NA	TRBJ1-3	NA	CATSRESTPSSGNTIYF	TGTGCCACCAGCAGGGAGAGTACACCGTCCTCTGGAAACACCATATATTTT
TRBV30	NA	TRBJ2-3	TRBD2	CAWSRAGGLYTDTQYF	TGTGCCTGGAGTCGAGCGGGAGGGCTTTACACAGATACGCAGTATTTT
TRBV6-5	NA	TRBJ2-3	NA	CASSSPIVADTQYF	TGTGCCAGCAGTTCCCCGATCGTAGCGGATACGCAGTATTTT
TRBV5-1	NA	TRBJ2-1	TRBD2	CASRGASGNNEQFF	TGCGCCAGTCGAGGGGCTAGCGGTAACAATGAGCAGTTCTTC
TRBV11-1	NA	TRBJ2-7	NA	CASSLAAGSYEQYF	TGTGCCAGCAGCTTAGCGGCAGGGTCTTACGAGCAGTACTTC
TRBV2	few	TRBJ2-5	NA	CASSEISGGETQYF	TGTGCCAGCAGTGAAATCAGCGGAGGGGAGACCCAGTACTTC
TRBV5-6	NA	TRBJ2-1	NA	CASSFRYNEQFF	TGTGCCAGCAGCTTCAGGTACAATGAGCAGTTCTTC
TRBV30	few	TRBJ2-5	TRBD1	CAWSPDRETYF	TGTGCCTGGAGTCCCGACAGGGAGACCTACTTC
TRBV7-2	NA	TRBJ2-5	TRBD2	CASSITSGPGETQYF	TGTGCCAGCAGCATTACTAGCGGACCGGGTGAGACCCAGTACTTC
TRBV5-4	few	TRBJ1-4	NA	CASSLNKKGEKLFF	TGTGCCAGCAGCTTGAATAAGAAAGGTGAAAAACTGTTTTTT
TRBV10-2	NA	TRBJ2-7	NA	CASSKSSYEQYF	TGCGCCAGCAGTAAGAGCTCCTACGAGCAGTACTTC
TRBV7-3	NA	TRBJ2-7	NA	CASSLGGTDYEQYF	TGTGCCAGCAGCTTAGGCGGTACGGACTACGAGCAGTACTTC
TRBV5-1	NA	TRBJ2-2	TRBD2	CASSLPEAGVVGELFF	TGCGCCAGCAGCCTGCCGGAAGCGGGAGTGGTCGGGGAGCTGTTTTTT
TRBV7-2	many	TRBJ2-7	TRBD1	CASSVRDRDPSYEQYF	TGTGCCAGCAGCGTCCGGGACAGGGACCCCAGCTACGAGCAGTACTTC
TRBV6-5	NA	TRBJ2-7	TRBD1	CASSRDRDSYEQYF	TGTGCCAGCAGTAGGGACAGGGATTCCTACGAGCAGTACTTC
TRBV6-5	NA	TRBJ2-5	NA	CASSYGSGRETQYF	TGTGCCAGCAGTTACGGGTCAGGGAGGGAGACCCAGTACTTC
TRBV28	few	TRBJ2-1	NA	CASGWVLVDNEQFF	TGTGCCAGCGGCTGGGTTTTAGTCGACAATGAGCAGTTCTTC
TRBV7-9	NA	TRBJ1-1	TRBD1	CASSLLTGAMYMNTEAFF	TGTGCCAGCAGCCTCTTGACAGGGGCCATGTACATGAACACTGAAGCTTTCTTT
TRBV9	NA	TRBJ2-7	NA	CASSVGASKTYEQYF	TGTGCCAGCAGCGTAGGGGCATCGAAAACCTACGAGCAGTACTTC
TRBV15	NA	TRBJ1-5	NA	CATSTRPSRGQPQHF	TGTGCCACCAGCACCAGACCGTCCCGGGGTCAGCCCCAGCATTTT
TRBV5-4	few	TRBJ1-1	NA	CASSWDGQHTEAFF	TGTGCCAGCAGCTGGGACGGGCAGCACACTGAAGCTTTCTTT
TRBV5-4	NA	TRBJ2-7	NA	CASSPKMDTYEQYF	TGTGCCAGCAGCCCGAAGATGGATACCTACGAGCAGTACTTC
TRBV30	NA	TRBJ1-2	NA	CAWNEKPGPPIYGYTF	TGTGCCTGGAATGAAAAACCGGGGCCTCCAATCTATGGCTACACCTTC
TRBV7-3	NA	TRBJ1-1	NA	CASSLGSSEAFF	TGTGCCAGCAGCTTAGGCAGTTCTGAAGCTTTCTTT
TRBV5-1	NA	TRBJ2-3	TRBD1	CASSWADRGRTDTQYF	TGCGCCAGCAGCTGGGCGGACAGGGGGCGCACAGATACGCAGTATTTT